The clone carrying this TCR beta chain was detected only a few times. These data come from a study of neurological immune-mediated disorders. TCRdb processed the 5' RACE reads anew with MiXCR; each CDR3 protein has one entry. Of about 48,000 distinct CDR3 sequences in the sample, roughly 25% were seen once. This CDR3 spans 13 amino acids. Per germline, CDR1 SEHNR and CDR2 FQNEAQ (reference sequence). The V and J ends lost 1 base and 4 bases respectively, with 8 bases between them. The source material was PBMCs. The clonotype comes from a woman in her 70s in good health. V is TRBV7-9 and J is TRBJ2-7, with D unclear. CDR3 coding DNA: TGTGCCAGCAGCTTAGGAGCACTGTACGAGCAGTACTTC. Encoded protein: CASSLGALYEQYF.